Given below is one TCR beta chain in context. This specimen comes from a study of blood T cell repertoires in COVID-19. Overall study: Samples representing acute and convalescent COVID-19 were sourced from the United States, Italy and Spain. From T cells, B-cell-depleted T cells, or PBMCs came the material, which was cDNA or gDNA.

This CDR3 region has 18 residues. Germline V gives CDR1 KGHDR, CDR2 SFDVKD. With V trimmed by 3 bases and J by 4 bases, 13 bases remained unmatched. In the source study's methods: Quantification of nucleated cells was approximated via reference gene primer amplification. Using immunoSEQ multiplex PCR, the repertoire was profiled, and TCRdb retains in-frame clones only, with some absent. V and J calls and clone size come straight from that table; D and trimming were deduced from the DNA. Among around 200,000 clones listed, 83% were seen once. Sequencing was done on a sample of peripheral blood. The TCR sequence derives from a woman in her 40s with active or convalescent COVID-19. V and J are TRBV24-1 and TRBJ2-1; TRBD2 aligns across 8 bases. The CDR3 DNA sequence: TGTGCCACCAGTGATGTCTTCGGAACTAGCGGACCTTACAATGAGCAGTTCTTC. Translated, it gives CATSDVFGTSGPYNEQFF.